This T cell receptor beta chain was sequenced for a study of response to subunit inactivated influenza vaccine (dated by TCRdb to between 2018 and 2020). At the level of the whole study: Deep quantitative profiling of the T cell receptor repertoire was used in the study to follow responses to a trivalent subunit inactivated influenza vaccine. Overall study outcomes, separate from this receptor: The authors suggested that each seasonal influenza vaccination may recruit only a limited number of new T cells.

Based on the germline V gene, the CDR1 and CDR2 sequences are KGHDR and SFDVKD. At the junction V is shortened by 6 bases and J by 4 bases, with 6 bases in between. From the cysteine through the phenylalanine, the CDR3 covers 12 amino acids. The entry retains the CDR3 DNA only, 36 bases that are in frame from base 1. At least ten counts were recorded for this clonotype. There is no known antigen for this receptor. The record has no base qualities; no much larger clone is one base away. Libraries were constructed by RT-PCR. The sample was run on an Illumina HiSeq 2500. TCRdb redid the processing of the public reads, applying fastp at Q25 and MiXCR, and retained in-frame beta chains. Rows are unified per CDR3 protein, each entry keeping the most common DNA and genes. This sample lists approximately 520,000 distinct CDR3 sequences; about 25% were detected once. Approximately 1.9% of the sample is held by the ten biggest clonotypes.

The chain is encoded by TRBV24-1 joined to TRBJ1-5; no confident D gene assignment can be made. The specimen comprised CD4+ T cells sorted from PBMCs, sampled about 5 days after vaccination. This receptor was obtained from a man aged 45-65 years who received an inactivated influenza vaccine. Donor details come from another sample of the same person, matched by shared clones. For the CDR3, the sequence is CATSISNQPQHF. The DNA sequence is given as TGTGCCACCAGTATCAGTAATCAGCCCCAGCATTTT.